A single sample is the source of the 8 T cell receptor beta chains below, sequenced in a study of blood T cell repertoires in COVID-19 (dated by TCRdb to 2020 to 2021). The method was the immunoSEQ multiplex PCR assay. In its TCRdb copy, this immuneACCESS table keeps in-frame sequences only and misses some clones. Where compared with another copy, unresolved V genes explain less than half of these, and the others have no known cause. The sample table holds 150,000 to 250,000 clones, of which 87% were seen once. About 2.2% of the sample comes from the top ten. Sequences were obtained from PBMCs or T cells enriched from blood (not recorded which). The receptors stem from a woman in her 30s who had recovered from COVID-19.

The gene calls are TRBV2 and TRBJ1-1, with D perhaps matching TRBD1 (5 bases). The germline V gene has CDR1 SNHLY and CDR2 FYNNEI. The ends were cut back, 8 bases at V and 1 base at J, with 14 bases in the middle. This CDR3 is built from 14 residues. CDR3 sequence reads: CASLADTGNTEAFF. CDR3 in DNA: TGTGCCAGCTTGGCCGACACAGGGAACACTGAAGCTTTCTTT.

The chain links TRBV7-2 to TRBJ1-5; 8 nucleotides agree with TRBD1. Germline trimming cut 5 bases from V and 6 bases from J; bases unmatched to any gene: 15. Per germline, CDR1 SGHTA and CDR2 FQGNSA. The CDR3 loop spans 17 amino acids. In DNA form, the CDR3 reads TGTGCCAGCAGCCCTATGGCCACAGGGGGTCCCGGTCAGCCCCAGCATTTT. Its translation is CASSPMATGGPGQPQHF.

This chain connects TRBV11-3 to TRBJ2-2, with D perhaps matching TRBD1 (6 bases). This CDR3 has 14 amino acids. Trimming took off 6 bases at V and 6 bases at J, with 14 bases between the two ends. Germline V CDR1 and CDR2: SGHNT, YENEEA. The CDR3 DNA reads as TGTGCCAGCAGAGACAGGTCCGGACCCGGGGAGCTGTTTTTT. It encodes CASRDRSGPGELFF.

This clone was counted once. The V call is TRBV7-6, the J call TRBJ1-4, with TRBD1 matching over 7 bases. The trim removed 1 base at V and 4 bases at J, leaving 15 bases unmatched. Germline assignment: CDR1 SGHVS and CDR2 FNYEAQ. This CDR3 region has 19 residues. The CDR3 DNA follows: TGTGCCAGCAGCTTAGTAACAGGGGACACTACGTCGAGTAATGAAAAACTGTTTTTT. It is translated as CASSLVTGDTTSSNEKLFF.

The gene calls are TRBV6-5 and TRBJ2-5; 8 bases align to TRBD1. Germline assignment: CDR1 MNHEY and CDR2 SVGAGI. The trim removed 6 bases at V and 4 bases at J, leaving 7 bases unmatched. The CDR3 runs 14 residues. The CDR3 protein is CASRLTDRGETQYF. The CDR3 coding sequence is TGTGCCAGCAGACTAACCGACAGGGGAGAGACCCAGTACTTC.

The chain recombines TRBV6-5 with TRBJ1-6; D ambiguous. This CDR3 contains 14 residues. The germline V and J ends were trimmed by 7 bases and 6 bases, with 13 bases remaining between them. Germline CDR1 and CDR2: MNHEY and SVGAGI. The CDR3 DNA follows: TGTGCCAGCAATCCTCGAGGTCCTAATTCACCCCTCCACTTT. This codes for CASNPRGPNSPLHF.

The chain recombines TRBV7-3 with TRBJ2-3, with D possibly TRBD2 on 6 matching bases. V was cut by 1 base and J by 5 bases, with 13 bases left in between. Germline assignment: CDR1 SGHTA and CDR2 FQGTGA. This CDR3 comprises 15 residues. CDR3 in amino acids: CASSLNGGTEDTQYF. CDR3 in DNA: TGTGCCAGCAGCTTAAATGGCGGGACGGAAGATACGCAGTATTTT.

CDR3 region: CASSYSGGEETQYF. CDR3 bases: TGTGCCAGCAGTTATAGCGGAGGCGAAGAGACCCAGTACTTC. V is TRBV6-6 and J is TRBJ2-5; maybe TRBD2 (6 bases). The CDR3 covers 14 residues. V was trimmed by 3 bases and J by 3 bases, leaving 11 bases between them. The germline gives CDR1 MNHNY, CDR2 SVGAGI (reference sequence).